Below, one T cell receptor (beta chain) is given with its context. The data were taken from a study of OX40 agonist ivuxolimab in advanced cancers. Study information: Each dose-escalation patient presented with hepatocellular carcinoma, melanoma, renal cell or head and neck cancer.

With V trimmed by 2 bases and J by 5 bases, 5 bases remained unmatched. The CDR3 spans 14 residues. Per germline, CDR1 MNHNS and CDR2 SASEGT. It was autoimmune disease history or systemic immunosuppression that excluded patients. Drawing of blood for sampling happened at baseline, at cycle 4 day 1, and at cycle 7 day 1. TCRdb's copy holds only in-frame clones and misses some; the assay was immunoSEQ multiplex PCR. The profile covers roughly 53,000 clones, with roughly 83% appearing a single time and approximately 4.6% taken by the ten largest. The genes are TRBV6-1 and TRBJ1-1; 7 positions match TRBD1. The clonotype originates from an adult with an advanced solid tumor such as melanoma, head and neck, liver or kidney cancer. Source: CD4+ or CD8+ T cells sorted from blood, taken in a trial of the OX40 agonist ivuxolimab. CDR3 in DNA: TGTGCCAGCAGTGAACAAGACAGGGTGACTGAAGCTTTCTTT. Translated: CASSEQDRVTEAFF.